These 2 T cell receptor beta chains were all obtained from the same sample, sequenced in a study of tumor-infiltrating lymphocytes in primary liver carcinoma. The template, about 540 ng total RNA, yielded TCR beta cDNA made with a constant-region primer. What produced the TCR beta libraries was three nested multiplex PCR rounds using slightly modified ARM-PCR. Two initial PCR rounds of roughly 10 cycles each paired TRBV1-TRBV30 forward primers with a C-beta reverse primer. TCRdb reprocessed the multiplex PCR reads via MiXCR and lists one record per CDR3 protein. The sample carries around 330,000 distinct CDR3 sequences, about 50% recorded once. Germline DNA was extracted alongside blood RNA, which was obtained from unsorted whole blood. Sequenced: peripheral blood. Source of these receptors: a woman aged 25 to 45 with primary liver carcinoma and hepatitis B virus infection.

The chain joins TRBV28 to TRBJ1-3; TRBD1 agrees at 10 bases. The J segment lost 1 base and the V segment lost 2 bases, leaving 5 bases of the junction unmatched. Germline assignment: CDR1 MDHEN and CDR2 SYDVKM. The length of the CDR3 is 17 residues. The CDR3 DNA is TGTGCCAGCAGTTTACTCGGACAGGGGGAATCTGGAAACACCATATATTTT. As protein: CASSLLGQGESGNTIYF.

In regard to this clonotype: A read error may be the cause here, since a much bigger clone is one base away. The chain is built from TRBV6-5 and TRBJ2-1; 11 bases match TRBD2. The CDR3 totals 18 residues. Germline V lookup: CDR1 MNHEY, CDR2 SVGAGI. CDR3 loop: CTSRPLAGASRSYNEQFF. The CDR3 bases are TGTACCAGCAGACCACTAGCGGGAGCCTCACGCTCCTACAATGAGCAGTTCTTC.